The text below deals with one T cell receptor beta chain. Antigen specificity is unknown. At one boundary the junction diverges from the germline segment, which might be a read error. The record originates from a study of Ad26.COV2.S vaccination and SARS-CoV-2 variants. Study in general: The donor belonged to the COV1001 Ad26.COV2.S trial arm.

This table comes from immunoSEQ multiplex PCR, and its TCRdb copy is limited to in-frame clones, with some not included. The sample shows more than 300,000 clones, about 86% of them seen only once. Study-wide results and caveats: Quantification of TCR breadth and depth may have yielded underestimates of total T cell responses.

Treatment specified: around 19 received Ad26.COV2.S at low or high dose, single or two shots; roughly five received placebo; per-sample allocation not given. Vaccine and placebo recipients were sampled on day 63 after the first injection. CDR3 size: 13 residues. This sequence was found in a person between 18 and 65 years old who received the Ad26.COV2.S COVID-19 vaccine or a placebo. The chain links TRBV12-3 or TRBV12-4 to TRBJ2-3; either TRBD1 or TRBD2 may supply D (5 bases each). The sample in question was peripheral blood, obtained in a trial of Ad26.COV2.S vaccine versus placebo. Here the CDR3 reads CASSFPSGTAKDF. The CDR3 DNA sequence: TGTGCCAGCAGTTTCCCCTCCGGGACGGCGAAGGATTTT.